The 17 T cell receptor beta chains given below trace back to one sample, sequenced in a study of beta chain features in type 1 diabetes. These TCRs' antigens remain unknown. Notes on the study in general: Shortening of TCRB CDR3s, moderate but significant, appeared in all four CD4+ subsets of Type 1 diabetes patients.

Sequencing targeted expressed TCRB transcripts, as all isolated RNA had been reverse transcribed. Here immunoSEQ multiplex PCR was the method, and the copy in TCRdb shows in-frame clones only, minus some. The table has about 740,000 clones, 13% seen once. Specimen: naive CD4+ T cells from blood. The source of these receptors is a man aged 18 to 30 with type 1 diabetes.

V gene TRBV30 combines with J gene TRBJ1-3, with D unclear. The V end lost 7 bases, the J end lost 0 bases, and 13 bases lay between the germline ends. This CDR3 has 14 amino acids. Germline V gene lookup returns CDR1 GTSNPN and CDR2 SVGIG (reference sequence). CDR3 region: CASTHRNSGNTIYF. The CDR3 region has the DNA TGTGCCTCCACGCACAGAAACTCTGGAAACACCATATATTTT. Filled out from reference TRBV30 and TRBJ1-3, the complete variable domain reads SQTIHQWPATLVQPVGSPLSLECTVEGTSNPNLYWYRQAAGRGLQLLFYSVGIGQISSEVPQNLSASRPQDRQFILSSKKLLLSDSGFYLCASTHRNSGNTIYFGEGSWLTVV.

This clone has just a few counts. The genes are TRBV30 and TRBJ2-7; 7 bases fit TRBD2. Germline lookup yields CDR1 GTSNPN and CDR2 SVGIG (reference sequence). Trimming cost V 5 bases and J 2 bases; bases outside gene matches: 0. The length of the CDR3 is 11 residues. Here the CDR3 reads CAWAGAYEQYF. The CDR3 DNA reads TGTGCCTGGGCGGGGGCCTACGAGCAGTACTTC.

This chain uses TRBV19 with TRBJ2-1; D possibly matches TRBD1 or TRBD2 (5 bases each). This CDR3 is built from 15 residues. Trimming took 5 bases from V and 6 from J, leaving 17 bases between them. The V gene's germline CDR1 is LNHDA and CDR2 SQIVND (reference sequence). CDR3: CASSLGTLGGNEQFF. The CDR3 coding sequence is TGTGCCAGTAGTCTCGGGACCCTTGGGGGCAATGAGCAGTTCTTC.

The V and J genes are TRBV19 and TRBJ1-5; D is perhaps TRBD1 (5 bases). V lost 5 bases to trimming and J lost 4 bases, with 15 bases between them. In germline, CDR1 is LNHDA, CDR2 SQIVND (reference sequence). The CDR3 sequence is 15 residues long. The CDR3 nucleotides are TGTGCCAGTAGTGTGGGGGTTATCGGGAATCAGCCCCAGCATTTT. This translates into CASSVGVIGNQPQHF. The complete variable domain, with remaining parts taken from reference TRBV19 and TRBJ1-5, reads DGGITQSPKYLFRKEGQNVTLSCEQNLNHDAMYWYRQDPGQGLRLIYYSQIVNDFQKGDIAEGYSVSREKKESFPLTVTSAQKNPTAFYLCASSVGVIGNQPQHFGDGTRLSIL.

The chain links TRBV19 to TRBJ1-4; the D gene is possibly TRBD1 (5 bases). V was shortened by 5 bases and J by 8 bases, with 15 bases between the two germline ends. The CDR3 is made up of 14 amino acids. Germline CDR1 and CDR2: LNHDA and SQIVND (reference sequence). Here the CDR3 DNA reads TGTGCCAGTAGTCACAGACAGCCCATCGAAAAACTGTTTTTT. Its translation is CASSHRQPIEKLFF. Complete variable domain (other parts from reference TRBV19 and TRBJ1-4): DGGITQSPKYLFRKEGQNVTLSCEQNLNHDAMYWYRQDPGQGLRLIYYSQIVNDFQKGDIAEGYSVSREKKESFPLTVTSAQKNPTAFYLCASSHRQPIEKLFFGSGTQLSVL.

The chain is built from TRBV30 and TRBJ1-2, with 8 bases identical to TRBD1. The CDR3 length is 15 residues. Germline CDR1 GTSNPN, CDR2 SVGIG (reference sequence). The ends lost 0 bases at V and 8 bases at J; junction bases unmatched: 11. The CDR3 DNA reads TGTGCCTGGAGTGTTCCACCGCAGGGGGCAAGAGGCTACACCTTC. This codes for CAWSVPPQGARGYTF.

This clone was counted a few times. The same CDR3 is also encoded by other DNA sequences in this sample. The V and J genes are TRBV2 and TRBJ1-1; D unclear. Trimming stripped 4 bases from V and 1 base from J, with 4 bases between. Germline V lookup: CDR1 SNHLY, CDR2 FYNNEI. The CDR3 runs to 12 residues. The CDR3 protein is CASSAGNTEAFF. As DNA, the CDR3 is TGTGCCAGCAGTGCCGGGAACACTGAAGCTTTCTTT.

The chain recombines TRBV6-5 with TRBJ1-3; weak D call: TRBD1 (5 bases). This CDR3 has 16 amino acids. Trimming took off 0 bases at V and 4 bases at J, with 13 bases between the two ends. Germline V gene lookup returns CDR1 MNHEY and CDR2 SVGAGI. CDR3: CASSYSGDGTGNTIYF. The CDR3 region has the DNA TGTGCCAGCAGTTACTCCGGAGATGGGACGGGAAACACCATATATTTT.

Only a few counts were recorded for this clone. The chain joins TRBV7-9 to TRBJ1-2; no clear D gene. This CDR3 is built from 13 residues. Per the germline V gene, CDR1 is SEHNR and CDR2 is FQNEAQ (reference sequence). The V gene lost 1 base and the J gene lost 8 bases, with 11 bases spanning the gap. CDR3 sequence reads: CASSLETMGGYTF. For the CDR3, the DNA is TGTGCCAGCAGCTTAGAGACCATGGGAGGCTACACCTTC.

This clone was recorded a few times. The CDR3 loop reads CASSEIGISSTDTQYF. The CDR3 region has the DNA TGTGCCAGCAGTGAAATAGGCATAAGTAGCACAGATACGCAGTATTTT. The chain recombines TRBV2 with TRBJ2-3; no definite D call. Germline V gives CDR1 SNHLY, CDR2 FYNNEI. The CDR3 covers 16 residues. Between the trimmed V and J ends, which lost 2 bases and 0 bases, there was a span of 12 bases.

On this clone itself: Other nucleotide sequences in the sample specify the same CDR3. This sequence joins TRBV15 and TRBJ1-1; possibly TRBD1 for D (5 bases). The CDR3 runs to 13 residues. The germline V and J ends were trimmed by 0 bases and 3 bases, with 5 bases remaining between them. The V gene's germline CDR1 is LNHNV and CDR2 YYDKDF (reference sequence). The CDR3 DNA reads as TGTGCCACCAGCAGAGAGGGGGACACTGAAGCTTTCTTT. This translates into CATSREGDTEAFF. Full variable domain (outside the CDR3, taken from reference TRBV15 and TRBJ1-1): DAMVIQNPRYQVTQFGKPVTLSCSQTLNHNVMYWYQQKSSQAPKLLFHYYDKDFNNEADTPDNFQSRRPNTSFCFLDIRSPGLGDTAMYLCATSREGDTEAFFGQGTRLTVV.

This clone has more than one count but fewer than ten. V is TRBV5-4 and J is TRBJ2-5; a possible D gene is TRBD2 (7 bases). Between the trimmed V and J ends, which lost 4 bases and 4 bases, there was a span of 17 bases. CDR1 and CDR2 from the germline V gene are SGHNT and YYREEE (reference sequence). The CDR3 is 15 residues long. CDR3 bases: TGTGCCAGCAGCCCCGGGGGGCGACCCGGAGAGACCCAGTACTTC. Translation gives CASSPGGRPGETQYF.

The sample holds a few counts of this clone. The chain joins TRBV4-1 to TRBJ1-1, with TRBD1 identical over 7 bases. The CDR3 has 15 amino acids. Trimming removed 1 base from V and 5 bases from J; junction bases left unmatched: 7. CDR1 and CDR2 from the germline V gene are MGHRA and YSYEKL. This chain's CDR3 is CASSQVRDSGTEAFF. In DNA, the CDR3 is TGCGCCAGCAGCCAAGTTAGGGACAGCGGGACTGAAGCTTTCTTT.

J is TRBJ2-5 and V is TRBV30; 7 nucleotides match TRBD1. The DNA end lines up better with TRBJ2-7; the J call may be wrong. CDR1 is GTSNPN and CDR2 is SVGIG in the germline V gene (reference sequence). The CDR3 length is 13 residues. CDR3 DNA sequence: TGTGCCTGGAGCGGCGACAGGGCCTACGAGCAGTACTTC. Protein product: CAWSGDRAYEQYF.

This clone was counted only a few times. The rearrangement joins TRBV7-9 to TRBJ2-5; D is uncertain. Looked up from germline, CDR1 is SEHNR and CDR2 is FQNEAQ (reference sequence). There are 13 residues in the CDR3. V was shortened by 2 bases and J by 4 bases, with 8 bases between the two germline ends. For the CDR3, the DNA is TGTGCCAGCAGCTTAAGTTTCCGAGAGACCCAGTACTTC. Its translation is CASSLSFRETQYF.

This clone turned up a few times. J is TRBJ2-1 and V is TRBV7-2; D ambiguous. The CDR3 totals 16 residues. Germline lookup yields CDR1 SGHTA and CDR2 FQGNSA. The V and J ends lost 3 bases and 3 bases respectively, with 15 bases between them. CDR3 coding DNA: TGTGCCAGCAGCTTGGCGGTGCAAGGCCTCTACAATGAGCAGTTCTTC. This encodes CASSLAVQGLYNEQFF.

The chain uses TRBV6-4 and TRBJ2-1, with D possibly TRBD1 on 5 matching bases. This CDR3 region has 15 residues. V dropped 1 base and J dropped 2 bases, with 9 bases sitting between them. Looked up from germline, CDR1 is MRHNA and CDR2 is SNTAGT. The CDR3 loop is CASSDWQGPYNEQFF. The CDR3 bases are TGTGCCAGCAGTGACTGGCAGGGCCCCTACAATGAGCAGTTCTTC.